A selection of T cell receptor beta chains follows, all from one sample in a study of blood T cell repertoires in COVID-19. The protocol was immunoSEQ multiplex PCR, while the TCRdb copy is restricted to in-frame clones and leaves out a portion. The sample records about 400,000 clones, over 85% being singletons. Source material: PBMCs or T cells enriched from blood (not recorded which). These receptors were taken from a woman aged 25 to 45 who had recovered from COVID-19. Each CDR3 is given with its conserved first and last residue. The order of the fields is V gene, D gene, J gene, CDR3 protein, CDR3 DNA. The D gene is left open where the match is weak.

>TRBV11-2|TRBD1|TRBJ1-1
CASIGPRTGFNTEAFF
TGTGCCAGCATCGGGCCACGGACAGGCTTCAACACTGAAGCTTTCTTT
>TRBV20-1|.|TRBJ1-5
CSASPRGNQPQHF
TGCAGTGCTAGTCCCCGAGGAAATCAGCCCCAGCATTTT
>TRBV6-5|TRBD1|TRBJ2-2
CATEGQGDSGELFF
TGTGCCACCGAGGGACAGGGTGATTCTGGGGAGCTGTTTTTT
>TRBV7-6|.|TRBJ2-1
CASTSRGNEQFF
TGTGCCAGCACCTCTAGGGGCAATGAGCAGTTCTTC
>TRBV19|TRBD2|TRBJ2-1
CASSDSGNYNEQFF
TGTGCCAGTAGTGATAGCGGGAATTACAATGAGCAGTTCTTC
>TRBV5-4|.|TRBJ1-6
CASSFTGNNSPLHF
TGTGCCAGCAGCTTTACGGGGAACAATTCACCCCTCCACTTT
>TRBV11-2|.|TRBJ2-3
CASSPSPQRQTDTQYF
TGTGCCAGCAGCCCCTCCCCCCAGCGGCAAACAGATACGCAGTATTTT
>TRBV6-5|TRBD2|TRBJ2-7
CASIGLAGAYEQYF
TGTGCCAGCATTGGACTAGCGGGAGCTTACGAGCAGTACTTC
>TRBV12-5|.|TRBJ2-3
CASGLVLGRSDTQYF
TGTGCTAGTGGTTTGGTACTAGGCAGGTCAGATACGCAGTATTTT
>TRBV12-5|TRBD1|TRBJ1-2
CASGRDRGLLFSYGYTF
TGTGCTAGTGGCCGGGACAGGGGGCTCTTATTCTCTTATGGCTACACCTTC
>TRBV6-6|.|TRBJ2-7
CASSYPGSRSSYEQYF
TGTGCCAGCAGTTATCCCGGGTCAAGGAGCTCCTACGAGCAGTACTTC
>TRBV29-1|TRBD1|TRBJ2-1
CSISQGARSYNEQFF
TGCAGCATCAGCCAGGGGGCGCGATCCTACAATGAGCAGTTCTTC
>TRBV11-2|.|TRBJ1-2
CASSHRSNYGYTF
TGTGCCAGCAGCCACCGGAGTAACTATGGCTACACCTTC
>TRBV12-5|TRBD2|TRBJ2-7
CASGVAGAYEQYF
TGTGCTAGTGGTGTAGCGGGAGCCTACGAGCAGTACTTC
>TRBV18|.|TRBJ1-6
CASSPTNGSPLHF
TGTGCCAGCTCGCCAACCAATGGCTCACCCCTCCACTTT
>TRBV9|.|TRBJ1-5
CASSVGEGQPQHF
TGTGCCAGCAGCGTAGGAGAGGGTCAGCCCCAGCATTTT
>TRBV9|TRBD2|TRBJ2-5
CASSGSGGKETQYF
TGTGCCAGCAGCGGGAGCGGGGGCAAAGAGACCCAGTACTTC